Sequencing of this TCR beta chain was carried out in a study of CD8 T cells in Susac syndrome. After extraction with the RNeasy kit, roughly 0.45 to 1 ug of the RNA was reverse transcribed using random hexamers. A multiplex approach, immunoSEQ multiplex PCR, amplified TCR beta CDR3 across 54 Vbeta and 13 Jbeta. TCRdb analysed the immunoSEQ multiplex PCR reads with MiXCR anew, one entry per CDR3 protein. The sample consists of tens of thousands of distinct CDR3 sequences, roughly 94% of them appearing once. The clonotype comes from a human donor in good health. Sequenced sample: CD8+ T cells from PBMCs.

The CDR3 spells CSNSAGVPPNEQFF. CDR3 DNA sequence: TGCAGCAATTCAGCGGGAGTGCCTCCTAATGAGCAGTTCTTC. This rearrangement joins TRBV29-1 to TRBJ2-1; 8 nucleotides agree with TRBD2. The length of the CDR3 is 14 residues. V lost 8 bases and J lost 7; bases outside the gene matches: 13. Germline V gives CDR1 SQVTM, CDR2 ANQGSEA.